This T cell receptor (beta chain) was obtained from a study of response to subunit inactivated influenza vaccine. Study-level points and caveats: That few new T cells are recruited by each seasonal influenza vaccination was the authors' suggestion.

The CDR3 is 18 residues long. The V end was cut by 3 bases, the J end by 1 base, with 24 bases between. Germline V gene data show CDR1 as DFQATT and CDR2 as SNEGSKA (reference sequence). In its sample, this clonotype was seen a few times. Its specificity is unknown. TCRdb independently ran MiXCR on the RT-PCR reads; one entry per CDR3 protein. The sample holds a few hundred thousand distinct CDR3 sequences, approximately 23% seen once. This rearrangement joins TRBV20-1 to TRBJ1-1; D call uncertain. This clonotype was obtained from a man in his fifties or sixties who received an inactivated influenza vaccine. The sequences come from PBMCs from blood, collected less than 22 months after vaccination. The DNA of the CDR3 is TGCAGTGCTAGTAGACCCAGGCAGCAATCCACAAGGAACACTGAAGCTTTCTTT. This codes for CSASRPRQQSTRNTEAFF.